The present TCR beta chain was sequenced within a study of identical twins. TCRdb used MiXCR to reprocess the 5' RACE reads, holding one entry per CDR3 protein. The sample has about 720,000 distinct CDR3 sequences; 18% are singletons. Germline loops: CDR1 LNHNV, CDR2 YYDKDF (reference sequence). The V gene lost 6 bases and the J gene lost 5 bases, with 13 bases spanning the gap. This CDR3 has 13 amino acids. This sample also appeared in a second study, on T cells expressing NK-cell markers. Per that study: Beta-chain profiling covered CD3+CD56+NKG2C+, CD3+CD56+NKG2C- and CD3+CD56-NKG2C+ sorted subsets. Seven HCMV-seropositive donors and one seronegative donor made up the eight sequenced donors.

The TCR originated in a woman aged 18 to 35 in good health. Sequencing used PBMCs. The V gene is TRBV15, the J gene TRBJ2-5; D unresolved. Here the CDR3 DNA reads TGTGCCACCAGTAGCAGTACAGCGGAGACCCAGTACTTC. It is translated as CATSSSTAETQYF.